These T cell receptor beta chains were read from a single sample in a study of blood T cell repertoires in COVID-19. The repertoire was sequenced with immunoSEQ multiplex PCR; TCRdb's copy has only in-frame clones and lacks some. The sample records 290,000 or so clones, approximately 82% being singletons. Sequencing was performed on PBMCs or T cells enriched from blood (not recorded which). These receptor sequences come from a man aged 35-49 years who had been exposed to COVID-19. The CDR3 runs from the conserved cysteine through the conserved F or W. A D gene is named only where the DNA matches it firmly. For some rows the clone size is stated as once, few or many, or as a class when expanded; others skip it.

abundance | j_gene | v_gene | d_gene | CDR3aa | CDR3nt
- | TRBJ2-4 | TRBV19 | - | CASSMRRADIQYF | TGTGCCAGTAGTATGAGGAGAGCGGACATTCAGTACTTC
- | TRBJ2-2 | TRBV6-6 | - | CASRKSTGELFF | TGTGCCAGCAGAAAATCAACCGGGGAGCTGTTTTTT
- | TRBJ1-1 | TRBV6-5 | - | CASLTGYMNTEAFF | TGTGCCAGCTTAACAGGGTACATGAACACTGAAGCTTTCTTT
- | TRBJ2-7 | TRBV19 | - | CASSIQGGSDEQYF | TGTGCCAGTAGTATTCAGGGGGGTTCGGACGAGCAGTACTTC
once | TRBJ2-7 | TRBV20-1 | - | CSASALLGWEATYEQYF | TGCAGTGCTAGTGCCCTGCTGGGATGGGAGGCTACCTACGAGCAGTACTTC
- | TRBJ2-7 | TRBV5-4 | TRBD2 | CASSLGGLAGGDEQYF | TGTGCCAGCAGCTTGGGGGGACTAGCGGGAGGGGACGAGCAGTACTTC
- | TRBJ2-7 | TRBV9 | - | CASSSRTESYEQYF | TGTGCCAGCAGCTCCCGGACAGAGTCCTACGAGCAGTACTTC
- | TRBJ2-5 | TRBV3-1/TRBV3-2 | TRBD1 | CASRGQSQETQYF | TGTGCCAGCAGGGGACAGTCTCAAGAGACCCAGTACTTC
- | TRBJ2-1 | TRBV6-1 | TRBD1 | CASLGQSSYNEQFF | TGTGCCAGCTTGGGACAGTCGTCCTACAATGAGCAGTTCTTC
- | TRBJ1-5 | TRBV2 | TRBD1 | CASVWDSLNQPQHF | TGTGCCAGTGTGTGGGACAGCTTAAATCAGCCCCAGCATTTT
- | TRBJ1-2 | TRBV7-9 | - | CASSLEITGDYGYTF | TGTGCCAGCAGCTTAGAAATAACAGGAGACTATGGCTACACCTTC
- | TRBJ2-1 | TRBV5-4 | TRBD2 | CASSLGTSRGVYNEQFF | TGTGCCAGCAGCCTTGGGACTAGCCGAGGTGTCTACAATGAGCAGTTCTTC
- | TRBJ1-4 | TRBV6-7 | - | CASSKPNPRQENNEKLFF | TGTGCCAGCAGCAAACCTAACCCCCGACAGGAGAATAATGAAAAACTGTTTTTT
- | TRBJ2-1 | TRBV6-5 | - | CASSRGGSTLEQFF | TGTGCCAGCAGTCGAGGAGGTAGCACGCTTGAGCAGTTCTTC
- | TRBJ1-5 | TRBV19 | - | CASSIPWGQRVTNQPQHF | TGTGCCAGTAGTATCCCTTGGGGCCAAAGGGTCACAAATCAGCCCCAGCATTTT
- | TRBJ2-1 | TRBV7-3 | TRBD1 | CASSPGQGTYNEQFF | TGTGCCAGCAGCCCCGGACAGGGAACCTACAATGAGCAGTTCTTC
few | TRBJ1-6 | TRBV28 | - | CASSPDQGPRSPLHF | TGTGCCAGCAGTCCAGACCAGGGGCCACGTTCACCCCTCCACTTT
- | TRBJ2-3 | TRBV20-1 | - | CSASPAGLTDTQYF | TGCAGTGCCAGTCCGGCGGGTCTCACAGATACGCAGTATTTT
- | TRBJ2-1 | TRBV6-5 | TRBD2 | CASSLIAGREQFF | TGTGCCAGCAGTCTGATAGCGGGACGCGAGCAGTTCTTC
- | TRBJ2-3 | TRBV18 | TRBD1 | CASSLMTGGTDTQYF | TGTGCCAGCTCACTGATGACAGGGGGCACAGATACGCAGTATTTT
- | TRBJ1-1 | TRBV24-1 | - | CATMTAPPPEAFF | TGTGCCACCATGACAGCTCCACCGCCTGAAGCTTTCTTT
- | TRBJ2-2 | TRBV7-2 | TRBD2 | CASGGLRNTGELFF | TGTGCCAGCGGGGGACTACGAAACACCGGGGAGCTGTTTTTT
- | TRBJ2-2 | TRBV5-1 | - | CASSLGSSGTGELFF | TGCGCCAGCAGCTTGGGGAGTTCGGGCACCGGGGAGCTGTTTTTT
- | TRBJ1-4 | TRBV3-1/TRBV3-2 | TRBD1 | CASSTDRGSREKLFF | TGTGCCAGCAGCACAGACAGGGGGAGTCGAGAAAAACTGTTTTTT
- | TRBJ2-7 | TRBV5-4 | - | CASSRGGLETYEQYF | TGTGCCAGCAGCCGGGGTGGACTGGAGACCTACGAGCAGTACTTC
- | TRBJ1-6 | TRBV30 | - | CAWSHPNREKGSPLHF | TGTGCCTGGAGTCACCCCAACAGGGAAAAGGGTTCACCCCTCCACTTT
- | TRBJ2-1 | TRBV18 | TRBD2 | CASSTSGTGEQFF | TGTGCCAGCTCAACGAGCGGGACGGGTGAGCAGTTCTTC
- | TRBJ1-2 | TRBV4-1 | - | CASSLSRDTVGYGYTF | TGCGCCAGCAGCCTATCCCGGGACACCGTGGGCTATGGCTACACCTTC
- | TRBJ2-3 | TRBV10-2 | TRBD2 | CASSSGPSGRAADTQYF | TGCGCCAGCTCCTCCGGTCCTAGCGGGAGGGCCGCAGATACGCAGTATTTT
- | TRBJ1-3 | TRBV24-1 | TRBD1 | CATSDPTGPSGNTIYF | TGTGCCACCAGTGACCCGACAGGGCCCTCTGGAAACACCATATATTTT
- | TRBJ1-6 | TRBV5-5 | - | CASSTLTAGNSPLHF | TGTGCCAGCAGCACCCTAACTGCGGGTAATTCACCCCTCCACTTT
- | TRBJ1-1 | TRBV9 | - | CASSGGQSEAFF | TGTGCCAGCAGCGGAGGGCAGTCTGAAGCTTTCTTT
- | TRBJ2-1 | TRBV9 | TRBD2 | CASSVEGRAGVNNEQFF | TGTGCCAGCAGCGTAGAGGGGAGAGCGGGAGTTAACAATGAGCAGTTCTTC
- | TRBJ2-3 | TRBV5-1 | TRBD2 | CASSSVAGGSDTQYF | TGCGCCAGCAGCTCGGTAGCGGGAGGGTCAGATACGCAGTATTTT
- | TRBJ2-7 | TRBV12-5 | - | CASGLGGPYEQYF | TGTGCTAGTGGTTTGGGGGGCCCCTACGAGCAGTACTTC
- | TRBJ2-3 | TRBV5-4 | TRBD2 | CASSLAGPGGDTQYF | TGTGCCAGCAGCTTGGCGGGGCCGGGGGGGGATACGCAGTATTTT
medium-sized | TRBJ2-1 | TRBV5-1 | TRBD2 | CASSLGGSTSAYNEQFF | TGCGCCAGCAGCTTGGGGGGTTCCACTAGCGCCTACAATGAGCAGTTCTTC
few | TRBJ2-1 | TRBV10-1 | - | CASSYSSYNEQFF | TGCGCCAGCAGCTACAGCTCCTACAATGAGCAGTTCTTC
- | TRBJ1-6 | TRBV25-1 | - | CASNKRSSYNSPLHF | TGTGCCAGCAACAAGAGGAGCTCCTATAATTCACCCCTCCACTTT
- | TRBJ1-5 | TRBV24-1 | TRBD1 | CATSDGGQGQQPQHF | TGTGCCACCAGTGATGGAGGACAGGGTCAACAGCCCCAGCATTTT
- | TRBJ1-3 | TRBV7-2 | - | CASSAGEDSGNTIYF | TGTGCCAGCAGCGCCGGGGAAGATTCTGGAAACACCATATATTTT
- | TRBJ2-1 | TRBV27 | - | CASGIGAGYNEQFF | TGTGCCAGCGGAATTGGGGCAGGGTACAATGAGCAGTTCTTC
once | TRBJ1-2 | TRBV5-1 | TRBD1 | CASSPGQASYGYTF | TGCGCCAGCAGCCCCGGACAGGCAAGCTATGGCTACACCTTC
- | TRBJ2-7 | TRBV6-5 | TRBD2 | CASSYGSSGGEYEQYF | TGTGCCAGCAGTTACGGGTCGTCGGGAGGGGAGTACGAGCAGTACTTC
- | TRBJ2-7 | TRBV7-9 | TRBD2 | CASSPRLAGNYEQYF | TGTGCCAGCAGCCCCCGACTAGCGGGAAACTACGAGCAGTACTTC
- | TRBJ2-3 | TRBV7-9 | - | CASTHRVYLTDTQYF | TGTGCCAGCACCCATCGGGTCTATCTCACAGATACGCAGTATTTT
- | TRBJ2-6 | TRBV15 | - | CATSRAGTGANVLTF | TGTGCCACCAGCAGAGCAGGGACTGGGGCCAACGTCCTGACTTTC
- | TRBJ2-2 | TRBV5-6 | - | CASSFGTGELFF | TGTGCCAGCAGCTTCGGCACCGGGGAGCTGTTTTTT